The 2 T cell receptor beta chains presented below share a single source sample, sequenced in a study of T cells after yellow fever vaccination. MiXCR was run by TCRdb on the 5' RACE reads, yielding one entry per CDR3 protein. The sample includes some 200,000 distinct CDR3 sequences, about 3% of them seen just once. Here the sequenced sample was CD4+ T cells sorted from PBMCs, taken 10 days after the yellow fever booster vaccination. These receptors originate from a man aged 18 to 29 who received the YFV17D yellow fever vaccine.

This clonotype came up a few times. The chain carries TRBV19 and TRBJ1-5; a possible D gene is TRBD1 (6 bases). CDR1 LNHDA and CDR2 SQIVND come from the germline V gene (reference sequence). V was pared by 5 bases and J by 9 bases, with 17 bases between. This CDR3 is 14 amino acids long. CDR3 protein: CASSSGVLGGPQHF. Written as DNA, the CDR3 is TGTGCCAGTAGTTCAGGGGTCCTTGGGGGGCCCCAGCATTTT.

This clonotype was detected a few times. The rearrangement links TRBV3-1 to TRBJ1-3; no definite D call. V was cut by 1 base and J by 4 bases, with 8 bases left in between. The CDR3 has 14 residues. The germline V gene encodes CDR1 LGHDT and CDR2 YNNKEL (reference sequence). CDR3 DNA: TGTGCCAGCAGCCAAGCATATAACGGAAACACCATATATTTT. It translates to CASSQAYNGNTIYF.